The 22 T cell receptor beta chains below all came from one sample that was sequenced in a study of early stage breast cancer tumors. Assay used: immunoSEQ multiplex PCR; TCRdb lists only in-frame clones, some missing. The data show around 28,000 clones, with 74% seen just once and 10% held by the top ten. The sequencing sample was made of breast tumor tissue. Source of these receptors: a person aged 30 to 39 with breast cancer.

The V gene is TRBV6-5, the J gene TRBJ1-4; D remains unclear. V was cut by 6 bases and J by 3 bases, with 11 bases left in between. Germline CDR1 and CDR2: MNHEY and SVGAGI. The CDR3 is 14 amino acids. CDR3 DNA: TGTGCCAGCAGACGAGTTTCCGCTAATGAAAAACTGTTTTTT. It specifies CASRRVSANEKLFF.

DNA of the CDR3: TGTGCCAGCAGCTCGGCAGCCGGTGGGGTGGGAGAGCAGTACTTC. Translating it yields CASSSAAGGVGEQYF. The rearrangement joins TRBV7-6 to TRBJ2-7; D is unresolved. Germline V gene sequence: CDR1 SGHVS, CDR2 FNYEAQ. The CDR3 extends over 15 amino acids. V lost 4 bases to trimming and J lost 7 bases, with 20 bases between them.

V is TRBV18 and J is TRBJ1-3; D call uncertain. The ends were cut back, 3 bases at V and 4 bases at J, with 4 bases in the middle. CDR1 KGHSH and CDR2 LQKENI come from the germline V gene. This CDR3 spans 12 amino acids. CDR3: CASSPGGNTIYF. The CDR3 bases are TGTGCCAGCTCACCGGGGGGAAACACCATATATTTT. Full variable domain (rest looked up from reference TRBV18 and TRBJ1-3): NAGVMQNPRHLVRRRGQEARLRCSPMKGHSHVYWYRQLPEEGLKFMVYLQKENIIDESGMPKERFSAEFPKEGPSILRIQQVVRGDSAAYFCASSPGGNTIYFGEGSWLTVV.

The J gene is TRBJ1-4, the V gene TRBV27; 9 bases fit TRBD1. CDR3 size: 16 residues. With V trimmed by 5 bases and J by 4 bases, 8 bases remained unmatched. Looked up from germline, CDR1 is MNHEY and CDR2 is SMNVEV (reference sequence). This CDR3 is CASSHRGQWGNEKLFF. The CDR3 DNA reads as TGTGCCAGCAGTCACAGGGGGCAGTGGGGTAATGAAAAACTGTTTTTT.

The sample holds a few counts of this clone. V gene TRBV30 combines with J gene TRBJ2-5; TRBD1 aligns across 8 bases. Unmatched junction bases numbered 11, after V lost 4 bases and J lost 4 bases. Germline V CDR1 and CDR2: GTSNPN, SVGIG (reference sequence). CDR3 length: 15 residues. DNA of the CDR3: TGTGCCTGGATACCTTCGACAGGGGCGGGAGAGACCCAGTACTTC. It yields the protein CAWIPSTGAGETQYF.

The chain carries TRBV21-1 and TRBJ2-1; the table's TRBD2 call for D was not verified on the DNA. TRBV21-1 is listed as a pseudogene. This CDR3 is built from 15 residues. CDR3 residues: CASKEKAGEGNEQFF. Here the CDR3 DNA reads TGTGCCAGCAAGGAAAAAGCGGGAGAGGGCAATGAGCAGTTCTTC.

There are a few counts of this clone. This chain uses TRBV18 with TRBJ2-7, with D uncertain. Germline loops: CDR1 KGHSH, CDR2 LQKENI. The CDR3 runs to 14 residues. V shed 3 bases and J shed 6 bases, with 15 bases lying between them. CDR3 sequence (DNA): TGTGCCAGCTCACCGACATCGTCGAGGTCCGAGCAGTACTTC. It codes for CASSPTSSRSEQYF.

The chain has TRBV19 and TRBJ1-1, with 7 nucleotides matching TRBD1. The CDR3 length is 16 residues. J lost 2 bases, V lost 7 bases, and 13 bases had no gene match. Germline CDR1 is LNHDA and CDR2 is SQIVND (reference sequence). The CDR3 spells CASTNRGRLFNTEAFF. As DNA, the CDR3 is TGTGCCAGTACCAACAGGGGACGACTTTTTAACACTGAAGCTTTCTTT.

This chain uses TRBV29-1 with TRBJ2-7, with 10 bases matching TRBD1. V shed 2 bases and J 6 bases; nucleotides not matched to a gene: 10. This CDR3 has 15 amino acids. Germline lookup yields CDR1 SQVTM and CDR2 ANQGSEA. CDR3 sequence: CSVERGGQGMSEQYF. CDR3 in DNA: TGCAGCGTTGAAAGGGGGGGACAGGGGATGAGCGAGCAGTACTTC.

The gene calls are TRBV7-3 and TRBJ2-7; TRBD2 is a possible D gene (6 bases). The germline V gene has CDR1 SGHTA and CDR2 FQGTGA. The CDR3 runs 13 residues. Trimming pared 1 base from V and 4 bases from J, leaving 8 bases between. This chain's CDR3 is CASSLREEYEQYF. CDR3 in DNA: TGTGCCAGCAGCTTAAGGGAGGAATACGAGCAGTACTTC. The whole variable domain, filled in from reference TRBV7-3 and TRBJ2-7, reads GAGVSQTPSNKVTEKGKYVELRCDPISGHTALYWYRQSLGQGPEFLIYFQGTGAADDSGLPNDRFFAVRPEGSVSTLKIQRTERGDSAVYLCASSLREEYEQYFGPGTRLTVT.

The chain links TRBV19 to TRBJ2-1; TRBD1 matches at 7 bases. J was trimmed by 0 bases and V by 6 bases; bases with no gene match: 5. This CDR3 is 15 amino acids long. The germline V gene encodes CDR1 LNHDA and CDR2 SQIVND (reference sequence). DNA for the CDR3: TGTGCCAGTAGCTCAGGGGACAGCTCCTACAATGAGCAGTTCTTC. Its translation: CASSSGDSSYNEQFF.

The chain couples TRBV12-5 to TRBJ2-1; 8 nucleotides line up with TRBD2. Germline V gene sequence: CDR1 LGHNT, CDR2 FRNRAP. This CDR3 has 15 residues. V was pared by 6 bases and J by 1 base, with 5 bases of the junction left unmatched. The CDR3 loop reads CASGLGRGSYNEQFF. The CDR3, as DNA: TGTGCTAGTGGCCTCGGGAGGGGTTCCTACAATGAGCAGTTCTTC.

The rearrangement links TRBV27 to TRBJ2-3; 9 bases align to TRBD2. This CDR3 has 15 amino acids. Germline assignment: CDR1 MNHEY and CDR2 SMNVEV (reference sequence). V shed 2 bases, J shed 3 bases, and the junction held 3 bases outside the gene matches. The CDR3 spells CASSLSGRLTDTQYF. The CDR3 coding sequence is TGTGCCAGCAGTTTAAGCGGGAGGCTAACAGATACGCAGTATTTT.

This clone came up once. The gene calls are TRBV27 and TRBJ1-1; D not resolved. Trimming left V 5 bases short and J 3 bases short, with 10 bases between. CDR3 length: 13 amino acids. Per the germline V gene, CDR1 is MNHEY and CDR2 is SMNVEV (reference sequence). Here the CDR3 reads CASSPKEYTEAFF. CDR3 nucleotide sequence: TGTGCCAGCAGTCCCAAGGAGTACACTGAAGCTTTCTTT.

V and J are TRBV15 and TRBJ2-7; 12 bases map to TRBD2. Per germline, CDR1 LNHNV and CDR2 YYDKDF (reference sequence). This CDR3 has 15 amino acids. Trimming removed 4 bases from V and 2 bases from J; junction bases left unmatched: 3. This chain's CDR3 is CATSTRLAGAYEQYF. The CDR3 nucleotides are TGTGCCACCAGCACCAGACTAGCGGGAGCCTACGAGCAGTACTTC. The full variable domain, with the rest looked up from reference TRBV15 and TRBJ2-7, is DAMVIQNPRYQVTQFGKPVTLSCSQTLNHNVMYWYQQKSSQAPKLLFHYYDKDFNNEADTPDNFQSRRPNTSFCFLDIRSPGLGDTAMYLCATSTRLAGAYEQYFGPGTRLTVT.

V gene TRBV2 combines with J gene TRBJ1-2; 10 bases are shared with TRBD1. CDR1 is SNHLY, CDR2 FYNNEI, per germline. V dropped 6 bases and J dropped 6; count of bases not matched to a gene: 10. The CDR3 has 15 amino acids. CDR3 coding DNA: TGTGCCAGCAGGAAACAGGGACAGGGGTTAGATGGCTACACCTTC. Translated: CASRKQGQGLDGYTF.

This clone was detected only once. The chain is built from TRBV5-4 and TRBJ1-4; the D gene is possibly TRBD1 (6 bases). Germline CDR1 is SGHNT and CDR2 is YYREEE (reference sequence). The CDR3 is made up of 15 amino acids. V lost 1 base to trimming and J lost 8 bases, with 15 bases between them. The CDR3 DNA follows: TGTGCCAGCAGCTTGAATGAGGGGGATGGAGAAAAACTGTTTTTT. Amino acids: CASSLNEGDGEKLFF. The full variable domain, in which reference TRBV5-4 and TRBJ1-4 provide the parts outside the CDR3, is ETGVTQSPTHLIKTRGQQVTLRCSSQSGHNTVSWYQQALGQGPQFIFQYYREEENGRGNFPPRFSGLQFPNYSSELNVNALELDDSALYLCASSLNEGDGEKLFFGSGTQLSVL.

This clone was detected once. This chain's CDR3 is CASSRPGTGHYGYTF. The CDR3 region has the DNA TGTGCCAGCAGCCGGCCCGGGACAGGGCACTATGGCTACACCTTC. V gene TRBV14 combines with J gene TRBJ1-2; 9 nucleotides line up with TRBD1. The CDR3 totals 15 residues. The germline gives CDR1 SGHDN, CDR2 FVKESK. V shed 4 bases, J shed 3 bases, and the junction held 6 bases outside the gene matches.

The CDR3 reads CASSYVDEQFF. CDR3 DNA: TGTGCCAGCAGTTACGTGGATGAGCAGTTCTTC. The gene calls are TRBV6-6 and TRBJ2-1, with D hard to call. CDR1 MNHNY and CDR2 SVGAGI come from the germline V gene (reference sequence). Between the trimmed V and J ends, which lost 2 bases and 8 bases, there was a span of 4 bases. The CDR3 sequence is 11 residues long.

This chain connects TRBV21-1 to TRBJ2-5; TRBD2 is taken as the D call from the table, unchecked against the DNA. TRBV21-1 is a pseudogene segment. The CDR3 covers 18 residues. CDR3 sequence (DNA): TGTGCCAGCAGCAAAGCCCCTTCGGGGGAGCGGGAGTTAGAGACCCAGTACTTC. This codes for CASSKAPSGERELETQYF.

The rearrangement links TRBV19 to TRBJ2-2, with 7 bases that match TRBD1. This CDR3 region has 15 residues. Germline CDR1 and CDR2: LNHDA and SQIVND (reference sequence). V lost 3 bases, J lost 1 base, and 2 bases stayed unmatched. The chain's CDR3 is CASSIRQGNTGELFF. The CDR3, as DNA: TGTGCCAGTAGTATTCGACAGGGGAACACCGGGGAGCTGTTTTTT.

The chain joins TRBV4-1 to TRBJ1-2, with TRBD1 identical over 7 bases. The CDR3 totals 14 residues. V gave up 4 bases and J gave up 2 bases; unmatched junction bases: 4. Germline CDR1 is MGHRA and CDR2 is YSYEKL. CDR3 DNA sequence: TGCGCCAGCAGCCGCACAGGGGCCAACTATGGCTACACCTTC. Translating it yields CASSRTGANYGYTF.